The next 3 T cell receptor beta chains were all read from a single sample in a study of blood T cell repertoires in COVID-19 (dated by TCRdb to about 2020). The library was prepared using the immunoSEQ multiplex PCR assay. Here the immuneACCESS table is served through TCRdb, limited to in-frame sequences with V and J called. Missing clones are a known gap in these copies; in checked studies unresolved V genes cover under half, and the rest lacks a known reason. In this sample the table shows 250,000 to 350,000 clones, roughly 88% of which occur a single time. The leading ten clones occupy 1.6% of the sample. Material for sequencing was peripheral blood. The receptors derive from a woman aged 50 to 60 with acute or convalescent COVID-19.

This clone has more than one count but fewer than ten. This chain connects TRBV28 to TRBJ1-2; TRBD1 matches 7 bases. Trimming at V came to 4 bases and at J to 2 bases, leaving 1 base not matched to a gene. CDR1 MDHEN and CDR2 SYDVKM come from the germline V gene. CDR3 length equals 13 residues. The chain's CDR3 is CASSWGQNYGYTF. CDR3 DNA: TGTGCCAGCAGTTGGGGACAGAACTATGGCTACACCTTC.

The rearrangement uses TRBV23-1 and TRBJ2-1, with TRBD2 identical over 10 bases. TRBV23-1 qualifies as an ORF whose function is uncertain. V trimming: 6 bases; J trimming: 3 bases; junction bases outside the gene matches: 14. There are 18 residues in the CDR3. The CDR3 DNA reads TGCGCCAGCAGCGGGACTAGCGACCCGCAAGACTACTACAATGAGCAGTTCTTC. The encoded protein is CASSGTSDPQDYYNEQFF.

The chain employs TRBV19 and TRBJ1-1, with a possible D match to TRBD1 (6 bases). Germline-derived CDR1 and CDR2 are LNHDA and SQIVND (reference sequence). V was cut by 6 bases and J by 2 bases, with 16 bases left in between. The CDR3 runs to 15 residues. The CDR3 sequence is CASRTWTVGNTEAFF. The CDR3 DNA follows: TGTGCCAGTAGGACTTGGACAGTTGGAAACACTGAAGCTTTCTTT.